A single sample is the source of the 28 T cell receptor beta chains below, sequenced in a study of monozygotic twins with inflammatory bowel disease. From the 5' RACE reads, TCRdb lists one entry per CDR3 protein and no DNA. The table for this sample gives 330,000 or so distinct CDR3 sequences. Sequencing was done on a sample of blood. The receptors were gathered from a human donor with ulcerative colitis or Crohn's disease, or a healthy co-twin of an affected twin (not recorded which).

The V call is TRBV29-1, the J call TRBJ2-7. Germline lookup yields CDR1 SQVTM and CDR2 ANQGSEA. The CDR3 has 13 residues. The CDR3 spells CSVVGRGLYEQYF.

The chain combines TRBV12-3 or TRBV12-4 with TRBJ2-7. This CDR3 contains 14 residues. The CDR3 sequence: CASSRAGRAYEQYF.

J is TRBJ2-1 and V is TRBV7-2. This CDR3 has 16 amino acids. CDR1 and CDR2 from the germline V gene are SGHTA and FQGNSA. This chain's CDR3 is CASSLGREVGENEQFF.

V usage is TRBV11-1 and J usage is TRBJ2-1; TCRdb's D call of TRBD1 is untestable without DNA. Germline CDR1 SGHAT, CDR2 FQDESV (reference sequence). The CDR3 runs to 19 residues. The CDR3: CASSLLGTVHSKGYNEQFF. Full variable domain (rest looked up from reference TRBV11-1 and TRBJ2-1): EAEVAQSPRYKITEKSQAVAFWCDPISGHATLYWYRQILGQGPELLVQFQDESVVDDSQLPKDRFSAERLKGVDSTLKIQPAELGDSAMYLCASSLLGTVHSKGYNEQFFGPGTRLTVL.

The chain has TRBV28 and TRBJ1-1; TCRdb returns TRBD1, unconfirmable since there is no DNA. CDR3 length equals 14 residues. The V gene's germline CDR1 is MDHEN and CDR2 SYDVKM. CDR3 residues: CASSHRGFGTEAFF.

The chain employs TRBV7-8 and TRBJ2-2; lacking DNA, the TRBD1 call made by TCRdb goes unchecked. Germline CDR1 SGHVS, CDR2 FQNEAQ. The CDR3 extends over 13 amino acids. The CDR3 protein is CASSTGWAGELFF.

The chain links TRBV7-9 to TRBJ2-1; the TRBD2 assignment by TCRdb is unverifiable without DNA. CDR1 and CDR2 (germline): SEHNR, FQNEAQ (reference sequence). The CDR3 has 17 residues. The CDR3 here is CASSLAELAGRSNEQFF.

V is TRBV5-1 and J is TRBJ2-1; TCRdb calls TRBD2, which cannot be checked without DNA. This CDR3 is 16 amino acids long. The germline gives CDR1 SGHRS, CDR2 YFSETQ. The CDR3 reads CASSSAGTRVVDEQFF.

The rearrangement joins TRBV29-1 to TRBJ1-2; TCRdb's assignment of TRBD1 cannot be checked, as there is no DNA. This CDR3 contains 14 residues. CDR1 is SQVTM and CDR2 is ANQGSEA in the germline V gene. CDR3: CSVEGRGVDYGYTF.

This chain connects TRBV20-1 to TRBJ1-1. Looked up from germline, CDR1 is DFQATT and CDR2 is SNEGSKA (reference sequence). The CDR3 length is 13 residues. CDR3 sequence: CSAFSAANTEAFF.

The chain is built from TRBV12-3 or TRBV12-4 and TRBJ1-1; lacking DNA, the TRBD1 call made by TCRdb goes unchecked. CDR3 length: 16 amino acids. The CDR3 reads CASRPTVGGAVTEAFF.

The chain's CDR3 is CASSLDWGGETQYF. This chain connects TRBV11-2 to TRBJ2-5; TCRdb names TRBD1, which stays unverified in the absence of DNA. Germline V CDR1 and CDR2: SGHAT, FQNNGV. This CDR3 has 14 amino acids.

The chain has TRBV5-1 and TRBJ1-1; TCRdb's assignment of TRBD1 cannot be checked, as there is no DNA. This CDR3 has 13 residues. Germline CDR1 and CDR2: SGHRS and YFSETQ. CDR3 sequence: CASSPGGNTEAFF.

V usage is TRBV3-1 and J usage is TRBJ2-1; the D gene TCRdb calls, TRBD2, cannot be checked with no DNA. The CDR3 has 16 amino acids. Germline values: CDR1 LGHDT, CDR2 YNNKEL (reference sequence). The CDR3 protein is CASSRLLRLAENEQFF.

The genes are TRBV20-1 and TRBJ1-1; TCRdb's D call, TRBD1, is unchecked because there is no DNA. The CDR3 is made up of 14 amino acids. Germline loops: CDR1 DFQATT, CDR2 SNEGSKA (reference sequence). This CDR3 is CSARSGTGGSEAFF.

The chain links TRBV5-1 to TRBJ2-3; there is no DNA to check the TCRdb D call of TRBD1. Germline CDR1 SGHRS, CDR2 YFSETQ. CDR3 length: 14 residues. The CDR3 here is CASSPDRGGDTQYF.

The CDR3 sequence: CSAYQNTEAFF. The rearrangement uses TRBV20-1 and TRBJ1-1. The CDR3 is made up of 11 amino acids. The germline gives CDR1 DFQATT, CDR2 SNEGSKA (reference sequence).

The gene calls are TRBV12-3 or TRBV12-4 and TRBJ2-3. This CDR3 spans 14 amino acids. The CDR3: CASRSSGRTDTQYF.

This chain joins TRBV12-3 or TRBV12-4 and TRBJ1-4; TCRdb outputs TRBD1, but without DNA this stays unchecked. This CDR3 has 17 residues. CDR3 protein: CASSAGDRGTTNEKLFF.

The CDR3 here is CASSLEGTGGIYEQYF. V is TRBV7-2 and J is TRBJ2-7; there is no DNA to check the TCRdb D call of TRBD1. This CDR3 spans 16 amino acids. Germline CDR1 is SGHTA and CDR2 is FQGNSA.

The chain uses TRBV4-2 and TRBJ1-3. Germline CDR1 and CDR2: LGHNA and YNFKEQ. The CDR3 extends over 18 amino acids. CDR3 amino acids: CASSQDDPEGSSGNTIYF.

V is TRBV4-1 and J is TRBJ1-2; checking the TCRdb D call of TRBD1 is not possible without DNA. Germline CDR1 reads MGHRA; CDR2 reads YSYEKL. This CDR3 has 14 amino acids. The chain's CDR3 is CASSPPGEAYGYTF.

This chain connects TRBV3-1 to TRBJ2-1; TCRdb designates TRBD2, a call that cannot be tested without DNA. The CDR3 length is 17 residues. Germline-derived CDR1 and CDR2 are LGHDT and YNNKEL (reference sequence). The CDR3 loop is CASSQGTSGATYNEQFF.

The V call is TRBV7-2, the J call TRBJ2-4; TCRdb's D call, TRBD1, is unchecked because there is no DNA. The CDR3 has 15 residues. From germline, CDR1 is SGHTA and CDR2 FQGNSA. Here the CDR3 reads CASSLSTGGGGIQYF.

The genes are TRBV3-1 and TRBJ2-2; without DNA, the TCRdb call of TRBD1 cannot be checked. The CDR3 runs to 16 residues. CDR1 LGHDT and CDR2 YNNKEL come from the germline V gene (reference sequence). This CDR3 is CASSHSGTKNTGELFF.

The chain recombines TRBV5-1 with TRBJ1-2. This CDR3 has 14 amino acids. CDR1 and CDR2 (germline): SGHRS, YFSETQ. This CDR3 is CASSPVSVAYGYTF.

This chain links TRBV5-1 with TRBJ2-7; no DNA is available, so the TRBD1 call from TCRdb remains unchecked. The CDR3 runs to 13 residues. Germline V gives CDR1 SGHRS, CDR2 YFSETQ. CDR3: CASLDSSTYEQYF.

The rearrangement uses TRBV20-1 and TRBJ1-5; there is no DNA to check the TCRdb D call of TRBD1. The CDR3 extends over 15 amino acids. From germline, CDR1 is DFQATT and CDR2 SNEGSKA (reference sequence). CDR3 protein: CSARAPGQGYQPQHF.